The clone carrying this TCR beta chain was observed many times. Its target is not known. Quantitative 5'-RACE with molecular barcodes produced the TCR beta libraries. Each CDR3 protein gets one entry after TCRdb re-called the 5' RACE reads with MiXCR. Of fewer than 550,000 distinct CDR3 sequences in the sample, approximately 5.3% were seen once. This sample was included in a study of CD8 T cells in ankylosing spondylitis. Whole-study results and caveats: Researchers report that disease-linked clones proved CD8+ and relatively rare in peripheral blood. The authors reported significant enrichment of disease-linked clones in matched ankylosing spondylitis synovial fluid. Prior work had noted some motif variants in reactive arthritis blood and synovial fluid. Under 10 highly homologous variants formed a TCR beta motif that appeared characteristic of ankylosing spondylitis blood.

V was clipped by 5 bases and J by 0 bases, with 11 bases between them. The V gene's germline CDR1 is DFQATT and CDR2 SNEGSKA (reference sequence). The CDR3 is made up of 13 amino acids. The receptor comes from a male donor with ankylosing spondylitis. The chain recombines TRBV20-1 with TRBJ2-7; unclear D gene. Sample: blood, either unsorted or a sorted T cell fraction (not recorded which). CDR3 coding DNA: TGCAGTGCTGGGCTTCCCATCTCCTACGAGCAGTACTTC. Its translation is CSAGLPISYEQYF.